The 27 T cell receptor beta chains reported below all come from one sample, sequenced in a study of blood T cells in healthy people across ages. A second about 6 to 11 cycle PCR used barcoded and J-beta primers. TCRdb re-derived calls from the 5' RACE reads in MiXCR, one entry per CDR3 protein. The sample holds 1,800,000 or so distinct CDR3 sequences, approximately 39% seen once. The sample consisted of blood. Every receptor here comes from a human donor in good health.

This clonotype is a singleton in its sample. J is TRBJ2-1 and V is TRBV7-2; the match to TRBD2 covers 7 bases. The CDR3 is 14 residues long. Germline values: CDR1 SGHTA, CDR2 FQGNSA. V shed 3 bases and J 5 bases; nucleotides not matched to a gene: 4. The CDR3 loop reads CASSFSGLDNEQFF. CDR3 bases: TGTGCCAGCAGCTTTAGCGGGCTAGACAATGAGCAGTTCTTC.

The V gene is TRBV27, the J gene TRBJ1-6, with D possibly matching TRBD1 (5 bases). The V end lost 5 bases, the J end lost 9 bases, and 17 bases lay between the germline ends. The CDR3 extends over 15 amino acids. Germline V CDR1 and CDR2: MNHEY, SMNVEV (reference sequence). CDR3 in amino acids: CASSPWGGDLSPLHF. In DNA, the CDR3 is TGTGCCAGCAGTCCCTGGGGAGGGGACCTTTCACCCCTCCACTTT.

The chain combines TRBV7-2 with TRBJ2-7; 9 bases are shared with TRBD2. The CDR3 consists of 19 residues. Germline values: CDR1 SGHTA, CDR2 FQGNSA. J gave up 3 bases and V 2 bases, and 17 bases lay outside the gene matches. CDR3 nucleotides: TGTGCCAGCAGCTTATCGTTCTGGCGGGGGGGCCTTAACAACTACGAGCAGTACTTC. Amino acids: CASSLSFWRGGLNNYEQYF.

Concerning this clonotype: This sequence may be a read error, since a much larger clone differs from it by one base. This rearrangement joins TRBV28 to TRBJ1-2; D gene ambiguous. Germline loops: CDR1 MDHEN, CDR2 SYDVKM. V lost 6 bases, J lost 3 bases, and 11 bases lay in between. The CDR3 runs to 13 residues. CDR3 amino acids: CASRLDGYYGYTF. CDR3 nucleotides: TGTGCCAGCAGGTTAGATGGATACTATGGCTACACCTTC.

The chain uses TRBV12-3 or TRBV12-4 and TRBJ2-2; 14 bases are shared with TRBD2. The CDR3 spans 17 residues. With 5 bases clipped from V and 4 bases from J, the junction kept 6 bases outside the gene matches. This chain's CDR3 is CASSPGLAGVGTGELFF. CDR3 coding DNA: TGTGCCAGCAGTCCGGGACTAGCGGGGGTCGGCACCGGGGAGCTGTTTTTT.

This clonotype occurred a few times. This chain uses TRBV12-3 or TRBV12-4 with TRBJ2-7, with 7 positions matching TRBD1. V shed 7 bases, J shed 2 bases, and the junction held 8 bases outside the gene matches. The CDR3 length is 14 residues. The CDR3 reads CASTPDRTTYEQYF. The CDR3 nucleotides read TGTGCCAGCACCCCGGACAGGACCACCTACGAGCAGTACTTC.

The chain joins TRBV7-3 to TRBJ2-1, with a weak D call TRBD1 (6 bases). CDR1 is SGHTA and CDR2 is FQGTGA in the germline V gene. The V gene lost 5 bases and the J gene lost 10 bases, with 21 bases spanning the gap. The CDR3 has 15 amino acids. CDR3 nucleotide sequence: TGTGCCAGCAGCGCCAGGCGGACAGACCAGGTAGAGCAGTTCTTC. Translating gives CASSARRTDQVEQFF.

The gene calls are TRBV20-1 and TRBJ1-5; D gene uncertain. CDR3 size: 12 residues. Trimming stripped 3 bases from V and 4 bases from J, with 7 bases between. Germline V gene data show CDR1 as DFQATT and CDR2 as SNEGSKA (reference sequence). The CDR3 loop reads CSASRPNQPQHF. CDR3 nucleotide sequence: TGCAGTGCTAGTCGACCGAATCAGCCCCAGCATTTT.

The chain carries TRBV6-1 and TRBJ2-1; 14 positions agree with TRBD2. V was pared by 5 bases and J by 0 bases, with 6 bases of the junction left unmatched. The V gene's germline CDR1 is MNHNS and CDR2 SASEGT. The CDR3 spans 18 residues. The CDR3 nucleotides read TGTGCCAGCAGTCAGGGACTAGCGGGGGCTAACTCCTACAATGAGCAGTTCTTC. It translates to CASSQGLAGANSYNEQFF.

This chain connects TRBV28 to TRBJ1-1; weak D call: TRBD1 (6 bases). Trimming pared 5 bases from V and 6 bases from J, leaving 16 bases between. Germline V gene data show CDR1 as MDHEN and CDR2 as SYDVKM. This CDR3 comprises 14 residues. The CDR3 reads CASSPPGADAEAFF. The CDR3 DNA follows: TGTGCCAGCAGTCCCCCGGGGGCCGACGCTGAAGCTTTCTTT. The whole variable domain, remainder taken from reference TRBV28 and TRBJ1-1, is DVKVTQSSRYLVKRTGEKVFLECVQDMDHENMFWYRQDPGLGLRLIYFSYDVKMKEKGDIPEGYSVSREKKERFSLILESASTNQTSMYLCASSPPGADAEAFFGQGTRLTVV.

This clonotype was seen many times. The genes are TRBV7-2 and TRBJ2-7, with D maybe TRBD1 (5 bases). Germline CDR1 is SGHTA and CDR2 is FQGNSA. The CDR3 totals 14 residues. The V and J ends lost 2 bases and 3 bases respectively, with 11 bases between them. The CDR3 DNA reads as TGTGCCAGCAGCTTAACGCCAGGGCTCTACGAGCAGTACTTC. Its translation: CASSLTPGLYEQYF.

This clonotype was detected only a few times. The chain employs TRBV20-1 and TRBJ2-1; D might be TRBD2 (6 bases). The CDR3 consists of 13 residues. The germline V gene encodes CDR1 DFQATT and CDR2 SNEGSKA (reference sequence). The CDR3 sequence is CGGFLLTYNEQFF. The DNA of the CDR3 is TGCGGAGGGTTTTTACTCACCTACAATGAGCAGTTCTTC.

The chain couples TRBV2 to TRBJ2-2; tentatively, D is TRBD1 or TRBD2 (5 bases each). Trimming took off 5 bases at V and 6 bases at J, with 10 bases between the two ends. Germline assignment: CDR1 SNHLY and CDR2 FYNNEI. This CDR3 has 13 amino acids. DNA for the CDR3: TGTGCCAGCAGTATCGAGGGGTCCGGGGAGCTGTTTTTT. Protein product: CASSIEGSGELFF.

The chain is built from TRBV6-6 and TRBJ2-1, with 9 bases aligning to TRBD1. V trimming: 4 bases; J trimming: 8 bases; junction bases outside the gene matches: 12. Germline V lookup: CDR1 MNHNY, CDR2 SVGAGI (reference sequence). The CDR3 runs 16 residues. The DNA for the CDR3 is TGTGCCAGCAGTTGGGCTGCGGACAGGGGTTCGGATGAGCAGTTCTTC. Residues: CASSWAADRGSDEQFF.

This clonotype turned up a few times. The gene calls are TRBV20-1 and TRBJ2-1; 7 bases fit TRBD2. The CDR3 is 14 amino acids. Germline V lookup: CDR1 DFQATT, CDR2 SNEGSKA (reference sequence). The ends lost 2 bases at V and 3 bases at J; junction bases unmatched: 4. The CDR3: CSARRRGYYNEQFF. As DNA, the CDR3 is TGCAGTGCTAGAAGGCGGGGGTACTACAATGAGCAGTTCTTC.

The chain combines TRBV6-6 with TRBJ1-5, with D hard to call. The V end lost 2 bases, the J end lost 5 bases, and 10 bases lay between the germline ends. Looked up from germline, CDR1 is MNHNY and CDR2 is SVGAGI (reference sequence). The CDR3 runs 14 residues. The CDR3 protein is CASSYGGADQPQHF. CDR3 nucleotides: TGTGCCAGCAGTTACGGCGGAGCAGATCAGCCCCAGCATTTT.

The chain is built from TRBV2 and TRBJ2-3; D call uncertain. Trimming took 3 bases from V and 5 from J, leaving 12 bases between them. Germline V gene data show CDR1 as SNHLY and CDR2 as FYNNEI. The CDR3 sequence is 14 residues long. CDR3 region: CASSDPASLDTQYF. CDR3 coding DNA: TGTGCCAGCAGTGATCCCGCTTCTTTAGATACGCAGTATTTT.

This clonotype was detected many times. V gene TRBV6-2 or TRBV6-3 combines with J gene TRBJ2-3; 7 positions match TRBD2. The CDR3 is 14 amino acids. After removal of 7 bases from V and 1 base from J, the junction contained 5 bases not matched to a gene. Germline lookup yields CDR1 MNHEY and CDR2 SVGEGT. In DNA, the CDR3 is TGTGCCAGCAAAAGCGGGGACCGCACAGATACGCAGTATTTT. Translating it yields CASKSGDRTDTQYF.

This sequence joins TRBV4-3 and TRBJ2-4, with no clear D. Germline V lookup: CDR1 LGHNA, CDR2 YSLEER. V was pared by 0 bases and J by 1 base, with 7 bases between. CDR3 size: 15 residues. Here the CDR3 reads CASSQDVWAKNIQYF. The DNA for the CDR3 is TGCGCCAGCAGCCAAGACGTATGGGCCAAAAACATTCAGTACTTC.

The table lists this clonotype with a few counts. The chain combines TRBV20-1 with TRBJ2-7; 10 positions agree with TRBD2. This CDR3 has 17 amino acids. Germline V gene data show CDR1 as DFQATT and CDR2 as SNEGSKA (reference sequence). Trimming removed 3 bases from V and 3 bases from J; junction bases left unmatched: 14. CDR3 amino acids: CSARGPPGASGGYEQYF. For the CDR3, the DNA is TGCAGTGCTAGGGGCCCACCCGGGGCTAGCGGGGGCTACGAGCAGTACTTC.

This clonotype was seen many times. The chain carries TRBV10-3 and TRBJ1-5, with D maybe TRBD1 (5 bases). Germline V lookup: CDR1 ENHRY, CDR2 SYGVKD. The V gene lost 3 bases and the J gene lost 4 bases, with 10 bases spanning the gap. This CDR3 has 14 amino acids. The CDR3 here is CAISEAGPNQPQHF. The CDR3 region has the DNA TGTGCCATCAGTGAAGCAGGGCCAAATCAGCCCCAGCATTTT.

This clonotype was recorded a few times. At one boundary the junction diverges from the germline segment, which might be a read error. This rearrangement joins TRBV12-3 or TRBV12-4 to TRBJ1-4; D possibly corresponds to TRBD1 (6 bases). The CDR3 length is 16 residues. This CDR3 is CASSFKTGGDSEKRFF. In DNA form, the CDR3 reads TGTGCCAGCAGTTTCAAGACAGGAGGAGATAGTGAAAAACGGTTTTTT.

Concerning this clonotype itself: The junction does not match germline at one end; this may be a read error. The J gene is TRBJ2-6, the V gene TRBV12-3 or TRBV12-4; D might be TRBD1 (5 bases). CDR3 size: 15 residues. The CDR3 protein is CASSHPYSGANVPTF. Written as DNA, the CDR3 is TGTGCCAGCAGTCACCCATATTCTGGGGCCAACGTCCCGACTTTC.

This clonotype appeared a few times. This sequence joins TRBV2 and TRBJ2-5, with 8 bases identical to TRBD2. V trimming: 7 bases; J trimming: 5 bases; junction bases outside the gene matches: 12. Germline values: CDR1 SNHLY, CDR2 FYNNEI. The CDR3 spans 15 residues. The CDR3 loop reads CASTSGLAPGETQYF. The CDR3 DNA sequence: TGTGCCAGCACCAGTGGACTAGCTCCGGGGGAGACCCAGTACTTC. Variable domain in full (rest from reference TRBV2 and TRBJ2-5): EPEVTQTPSHQVTQMGQEVILRCVPISNHLYFYWYRQILGQKVEFLVSFYNNEISEKSEIFDDQFSVERPDGSNFTLKIRSTKLEDSAMYFCASTSGLAPGETQYFGPGTRLLVL.

This clonotype has a handful of counts. The chain recombines TRBV11-3 with TRBJ2-5; 7 bases line up with TRBD1. The CDR3 is made up of 14 amino acids. Looked up from germline, CDR1 is SGHNT and CDR2 is YENEEA. Trimming removed 5 bases from V and 1 base from J; junction bases left unmatched: 4. CDR3 protein: CASSVGQPQETQYF. CDR3 DNA sequence: TGTGCCAGCAGCGTGGGACAGCCCCAAGAGACCCAGTACTTC.

This clonotype turned up a few times. The rearrangement uses TRBV20-1 and TRBJ1-5, with D unresolved. Trimming pared 2 bases from V and 4 bases from J, leaving 6 bases between. CDR1 and CDR2 from the germline V gene are DFQATT and SNEGSKA (reference sequence). This CDR3 comprises 12 residues. The CDR3 is CSARRTNQPQHF. The DNA of the CDR3 is TGCAGTGCTAGACGTACAAATCAGCCCCAGCATTTT.

This clonotype was seen more than once but under ten times. The J gene is TRBJ2-7, the V gene TRBV6-2 or TRBV6-3; D ambiguous. Trimming removed 6 bases at V and 6 bases at J, with 15 bases between. The CDR3 totals 13 residues. CDR1 is MNHEY, CDR2 SVGEGT, per germline. The CDR3 sequence is CASRIEQSAEQYF. The CDR3 DNA reads as TGTGCCAGCAGGATAGAACAATCGGCCGAGCAGTACTTC.